The rows below give T cell receptor beta chains drawn from one sample of a study of cytomegalovirus exposure and HLA in healthy donors. Assay used: immunoSEQ multiplex PCR; TCRdb lists only in-frame clones, some missing. In the table there are more than 80,000 clones, around nine tenths of which are singletons. Material: PBMCs. Receptors were obtained from a man aged 30-40 years in good health and CMV-seropositive. CDR3s leave out the opening cysteine and the closing phenylalanine or tryptophan. The size of a clone is reported for some rows only, either as once, few or many, or as a class for expanded clones.

TRBV25-1	TRBJ2-7	NA	ASSAGQGFYEQY
TRBV7-2	TRBJ2-7	once	ASSIRDLNPHEQY
TRBV4-1	TRBJ1-5	NA	ASSQNPGQGNQPQH
TRBV7-9	TRBJ2-3	NA	ASRPTGARGTDTQY
TRBV16	TRBJ2-3	NA	ASSHLDRAKDTQY
TRBV28	TRBJ1-2	NA	ASSLWQGANYGYT
TRBV5-6	TRBJ2-1	NA	ASSLALADEQF
TRBV18	TRBJ1-1	NA	ASSRQENTEAF
TRBV5-4	TRBJ2-7	once	ASGRDSGSYEQY
TRBV7-6	TRBJ2-7	NA	ASSLGTGLLKYEQY
TRBV29-1	TRBJ2-5	NA	SVDGRGVETQY
TRBV30	TRBJ2-3	once	AWTSGPFTDTQY
TRBV5-4	TRBJ2-5	NA	ASSVPGETQY
TRBV19	TRBJ2-5	NA	ASSNSGRETQY
TRBV28	TRBJ2-7	NA	ASSSGQGPAEQY
TRBV5-1	TRBJ2-5	NA	ASSLAGTEQETQY
TRBV6-1	TRBJ2-7	NA	ASSEAPSGVTPYEQY
TRBV27	TRBJ2-7	NA	ASRRTGASYEQY
TRBV5-1	TRBJ2-7	NA	ASSPGTGFWEQY
TRBV28	TRBJ1-5	NA	ASSSWTGRNQPQH
TRBV5-1	TRBJ2-7	NA	ASSGRTGGYEQY
TRBV6-6	TRBJ1-5	NA	ASSYLSNQPQH
TRBV28	TRBJ1-1	few	ASSLKGGEAF
TRBV5-1	TRBJ2-7	NA	ASSPAGGAYEQY
TRBV7-6	TRBJ2-5	NA	ASSLNRDRRLKETQY
TRBV6-1	TRBJ2-7	NA	ASSRGQGEAYEQY
TRBV4-2	TRBJ2-7	NA	ASSETSAPYEQY
TRBV27	TRBJ2-1	NA	ASNGIRGLGYNEQF
TRBV5-4	TRBJ2-5	NA	ASSLRGETQY
TRBV5-1	TRBJ2-3	NA	ASSGYGQGASEDTQY
TRBV28	TRBJ2-7	NA	ASTLGEGSY
TRBV27	TRBJ2-1	NA	ASSSPLDNEQF
TRBV4-2	TRBJ2-3	NA	ASSQGPLGASVTDTQY
TRBV7-8	TRBJ2-3	NA	ASSFRDRYTDTQY
TRBV2	TRBJ2-5	NA	ASSEYSLQETQY
TRBV11-2	TRBJ2-3	once	ASRFNELDTQY
TRBV6-5	TRBJ1-5	NA	ASSQAGFNQPQH
TRBV19	TRBJ2-2	NA	ASSRGLAGGPSVGELF
TRBV5-1	TRBJ2-3	NA	ASSLGGQGTDTQY
TRBV19	TRBJ2-1	NA	ASSIGPGRIPYNEQF
TRBV28	TRBJ2-3	few	ASSLGQGADTQY
TRBV27	TRBJ2-7	NA	ASSLAAGIYEQY
TRBV2	TRBJ2-1	once	ASKIAGGQNEQF